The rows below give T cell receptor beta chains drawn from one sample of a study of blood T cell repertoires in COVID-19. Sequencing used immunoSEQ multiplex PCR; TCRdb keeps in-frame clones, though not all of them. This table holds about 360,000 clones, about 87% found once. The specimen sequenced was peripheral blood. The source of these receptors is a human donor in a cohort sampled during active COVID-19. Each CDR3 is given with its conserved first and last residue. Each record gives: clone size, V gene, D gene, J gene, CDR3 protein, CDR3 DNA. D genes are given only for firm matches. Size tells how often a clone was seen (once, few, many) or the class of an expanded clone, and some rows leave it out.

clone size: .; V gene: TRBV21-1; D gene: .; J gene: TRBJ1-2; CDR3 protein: CASSKAGQPNYGYTF; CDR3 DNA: TGTGCCAGCAGCAAAGCAGGACAGCCTAACTATGGCTACACCTTC
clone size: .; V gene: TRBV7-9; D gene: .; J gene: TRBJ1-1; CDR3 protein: CASSPARAAGAFF; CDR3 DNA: TGTGCCAGCAGCCCCGCGAGGGCTGCCGGAGCTTTCTTT
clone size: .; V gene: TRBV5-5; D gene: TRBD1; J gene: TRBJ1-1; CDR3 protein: CASSTRTGVTEAFF; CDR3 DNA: TGTGCCAGCAGCACACGGACAGGGGTTACTGAAGCTTTCTTT
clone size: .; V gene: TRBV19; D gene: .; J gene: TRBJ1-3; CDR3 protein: CASNSVGGTIYF; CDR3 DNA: TGTGCCAGTAATTCGGTAGGCGGCACCATATATTTT
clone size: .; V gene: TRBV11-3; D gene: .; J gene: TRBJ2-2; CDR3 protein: CASSPNSLVRTGELFF; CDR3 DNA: TGTGCCAGCAGCCCAAACTCCCTAGTACGCACCGGGGAGCTGTTTTTT
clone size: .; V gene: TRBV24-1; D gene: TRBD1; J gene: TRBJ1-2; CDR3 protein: CATSDPVGGLANYGYTF; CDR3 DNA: TGTGCCACCAGTGATCCGGTAGGGGGCCTCGCTAACTATGGCTACACCTTC
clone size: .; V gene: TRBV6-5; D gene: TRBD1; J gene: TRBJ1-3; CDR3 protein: CASSSQGVLSGNTIYF; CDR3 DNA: TGTGCCAGCAGTTCACAGGGGGTACTCTCTGGAAACACCATATATTTT
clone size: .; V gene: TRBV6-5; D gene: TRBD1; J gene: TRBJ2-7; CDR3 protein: CASSITGDSYEQYF; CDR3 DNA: TGTGCCAGCAGTATTACAGGGGATTCCTACGAGCAGTACTTC
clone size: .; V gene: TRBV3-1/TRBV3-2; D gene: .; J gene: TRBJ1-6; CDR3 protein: CASSQGGGQNSPLHF; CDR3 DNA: TGTGCCAGCAGCCAAGGCGGGGGCCAAAATTCACCCCTCCACTTT
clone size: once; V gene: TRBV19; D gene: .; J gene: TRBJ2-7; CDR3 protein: CASSGTGAAYEQYF; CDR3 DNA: TGTGCCAGTAGCGGGACGGGAGCAGCCTACGAGCAGTACTTC
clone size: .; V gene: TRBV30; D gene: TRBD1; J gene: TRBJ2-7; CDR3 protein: CAWSVIGQGVLSDF; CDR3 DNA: TGTGCCTGGAGTGTAATAGGGCAGGGGGTACTTTCTGACTTC
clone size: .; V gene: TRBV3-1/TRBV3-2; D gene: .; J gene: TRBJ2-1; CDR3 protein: CASSLDSSSYNEQFF; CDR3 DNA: TGTGCCAGCAGCCTGGACAGTTCCTCCTACAATGAGCAGTTCTTC
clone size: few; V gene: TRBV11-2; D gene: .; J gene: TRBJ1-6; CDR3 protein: CASSLRGSTTNSPLHF; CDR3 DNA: TGTGCCAGCAGCTTACGGGGTTCGACAACTAATTCACCCCTCCACTTT
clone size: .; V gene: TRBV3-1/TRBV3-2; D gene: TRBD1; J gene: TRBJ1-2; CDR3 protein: CASSREGQALGYTF; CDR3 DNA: TGTGCCAGCAGCCGGGAAGGACAGGCCCTTGGCTACACCTTC
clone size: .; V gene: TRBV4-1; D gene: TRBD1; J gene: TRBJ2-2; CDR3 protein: CASSHEPPGTENTGELFF; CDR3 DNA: TGCGCCAGCAGCCATGAACCCCCCGGGACAGAGAACACCGGGGAGCTGTTTTTT
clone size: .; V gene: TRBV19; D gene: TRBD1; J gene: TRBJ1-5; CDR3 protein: CASRPTGLFDGNQPQHF; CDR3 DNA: TGTGCCAGTAGACCGACAGGGCTCTTCGATGGCAATCAGCCCCAGCATTTT
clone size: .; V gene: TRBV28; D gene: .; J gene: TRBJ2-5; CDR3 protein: CASSGSYGKETQYF; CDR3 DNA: TGTGCCAGCAGTGGATCGTACGGGAAAGAGACCCAGTACTTC
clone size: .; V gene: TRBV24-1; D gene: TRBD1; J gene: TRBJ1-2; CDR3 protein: CATSRTGAVGYTF; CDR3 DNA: TGTGCCACCAGTCGGACAGGGGCGGTTGGCTACACCTTC
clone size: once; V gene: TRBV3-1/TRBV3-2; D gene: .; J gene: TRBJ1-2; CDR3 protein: CASSQDPGPYGYTF; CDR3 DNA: TGTGCCAGCAGCCAAGATCCAGGGCCGTATGGCTACACCTTC
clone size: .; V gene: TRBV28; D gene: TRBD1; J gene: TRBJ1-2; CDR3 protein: CASSFDRGANYGYTF; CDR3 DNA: TGTGCCAGCAGTTTCGACAGGGGCGCTAACTATGGCTACACCTTC
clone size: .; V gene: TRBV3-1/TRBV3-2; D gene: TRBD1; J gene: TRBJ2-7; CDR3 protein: CASSRTGRGEQYF; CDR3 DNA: TGTGCCAGCAGCCGGACAGGGCGGGGTGAGCAGTACTTC
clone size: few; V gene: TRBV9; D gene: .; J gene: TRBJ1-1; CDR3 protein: CASSVQALGTEAFF; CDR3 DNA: TGTGCCAGCAGCGTCCAGGCTTTAGGCACTGAAGCTTTCTTT
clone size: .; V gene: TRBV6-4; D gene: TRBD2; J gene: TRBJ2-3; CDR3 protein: CASSDSASGDTDTQYF; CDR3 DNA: TGTGCCAGCAGTGACTCAGCTAGCGGGGACACAGATACGCAGTATTTT
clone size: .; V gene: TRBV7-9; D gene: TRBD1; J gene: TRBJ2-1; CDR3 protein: CASSRQGANNEQFF; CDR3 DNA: TGTGCCAGCAGCCGGCAGGGGGCGAACAATGAGCAGTTCTTC
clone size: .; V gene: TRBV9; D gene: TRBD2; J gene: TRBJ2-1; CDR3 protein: CASSPQFGGAEISEQFF; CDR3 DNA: TGTGCCAGCAGCCCCCAATTCGGGGGGGCAGAGATCTCTGAGCAGTTCTTC
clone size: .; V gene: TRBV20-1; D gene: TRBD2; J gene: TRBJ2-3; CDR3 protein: CSASWAREVADTQYF; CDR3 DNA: TGCAGTGCTAGTTGGGCGCGGGAGGTCGCAGATACGCAGTATTTT
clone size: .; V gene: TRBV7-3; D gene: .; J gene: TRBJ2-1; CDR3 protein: CASSLMGDPYNEQFF; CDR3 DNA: TGTGCCAGCAGCTTAATGGGAGACCCATACAATGAGCAGTTCTTC
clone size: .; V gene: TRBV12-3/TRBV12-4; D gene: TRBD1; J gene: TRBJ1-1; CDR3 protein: CASRDRENTEAFF; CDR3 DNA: TGTGCCAGCAGGGACAGGGAGAACACTGAAGCTTTCTTT
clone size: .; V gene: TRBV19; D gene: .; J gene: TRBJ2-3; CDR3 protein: CASMNSGATDTQYF; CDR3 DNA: TGTGCCAGTATGAATAGCGGAGCCACAGATACGCAGTATTTT
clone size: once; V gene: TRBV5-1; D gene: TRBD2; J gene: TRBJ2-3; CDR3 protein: CASSVLLAGDTQYF; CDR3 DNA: TGCGCCAGCAGCGTTTTACTAGCGGGAGATACGCAGTATTTT
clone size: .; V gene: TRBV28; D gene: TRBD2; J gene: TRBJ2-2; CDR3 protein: CASSYPGLALGGELFF; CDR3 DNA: TGTGCCAGCAGTTACCCGGGACTAGCCTTAGGTGGGGAGCTGTTTTTT
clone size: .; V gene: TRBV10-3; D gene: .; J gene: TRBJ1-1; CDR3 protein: CAIRVRTEGTEAFF; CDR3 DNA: TGTGCCATCAGGGTTAGAACAGAGGGCACTGAAGCTTTCTTT
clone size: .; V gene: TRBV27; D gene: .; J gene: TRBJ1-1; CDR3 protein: CASSLLSGDTEAFF; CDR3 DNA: TGTGCCAGCAGTTTACTGTCAGGGGACACTGAAGCTTTCTTT
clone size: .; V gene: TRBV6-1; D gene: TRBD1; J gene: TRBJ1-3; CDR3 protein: CASSEGPGQGGNTIYF; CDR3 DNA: TGTGCCAGCAGTGAAGGACCAGGACAGGGAGGAAACACCATATATTTT
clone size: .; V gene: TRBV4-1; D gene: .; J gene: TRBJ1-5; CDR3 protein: CASSHTVISPQHF; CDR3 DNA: TGCGCCAGCAGCCACACAGTAATCAGCCCCCAGCATTTT
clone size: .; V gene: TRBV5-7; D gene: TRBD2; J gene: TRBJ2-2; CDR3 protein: CASSLAGQIAGVDTGELFF; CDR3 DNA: TGTGCCAGCAGCTTGGCGGGACAGATAGCGGGAGTAGATACCGGGGAGCTGTTTTTT
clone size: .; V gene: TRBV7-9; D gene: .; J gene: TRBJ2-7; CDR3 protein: CASSSLAAQYHEQYF; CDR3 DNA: TGTGCCAGCAGCTCTTTAGCGGCCCAATACCACGAGCAGTACTTC